This record looks at one T cell receptor beta chain sequence and its context. The record originates from a study of blood T cell repertoires in COVID-19. Profiling relied on immunoSEQ multiplex PCR, and the TCRdb table lists in-frame clones only, not all of them. This sample has 150,000 to 200,000 clones, with roughly 90% found just once. V was shortened by 0 bases and J by 4 bases, with 10 bases between the two germline ends. There are 14 residues in the CDR3. CDR1 SGHRS and CDR2 YFSETQ come from the germline V gene. Specimen: peripheral blood. The sequence was collected from a woman in her 50s with acute or convalescent COVID-19. J is TRBJ1-2 and V is TRBV5-1; the D gene is possibly TRBD1 (5 bases). As DNA, the CDR3 is TGCGCCAGCAGCTTGGAGGGACTTAGCTATGGCTACACCTTC. Its protein product is CASSLEGLSYGYTF.